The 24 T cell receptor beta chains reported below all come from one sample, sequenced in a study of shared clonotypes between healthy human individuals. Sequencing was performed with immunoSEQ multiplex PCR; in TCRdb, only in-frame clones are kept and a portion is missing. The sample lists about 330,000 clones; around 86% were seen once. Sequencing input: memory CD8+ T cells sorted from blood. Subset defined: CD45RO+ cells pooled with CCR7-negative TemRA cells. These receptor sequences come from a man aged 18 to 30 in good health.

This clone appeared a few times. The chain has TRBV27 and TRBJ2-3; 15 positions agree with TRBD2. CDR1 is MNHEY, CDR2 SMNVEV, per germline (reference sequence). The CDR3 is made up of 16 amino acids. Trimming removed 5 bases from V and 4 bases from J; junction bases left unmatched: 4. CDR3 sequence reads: CASSPRTSGGADTQYF. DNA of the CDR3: TGTGCCAGCAGTCCCCGGACTAGCGGGGGGGCAGATACGCAGTATTTT.

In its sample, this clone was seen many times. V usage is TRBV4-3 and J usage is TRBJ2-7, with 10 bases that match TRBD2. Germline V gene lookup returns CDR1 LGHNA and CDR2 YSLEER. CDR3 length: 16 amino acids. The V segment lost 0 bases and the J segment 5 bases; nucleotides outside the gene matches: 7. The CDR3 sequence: CASSQDRASGSHEQYF. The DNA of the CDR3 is TGCGCCAGCAGCCAAGATCGGGCTAGCGGGAGCCACGAGCAGTACTTC.

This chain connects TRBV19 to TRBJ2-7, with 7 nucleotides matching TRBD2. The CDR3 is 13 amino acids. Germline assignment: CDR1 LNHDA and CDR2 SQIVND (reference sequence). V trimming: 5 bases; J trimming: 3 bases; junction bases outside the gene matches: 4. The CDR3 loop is CASSAGEGYEQYF. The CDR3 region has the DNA TGTGCCAGTAGTGCGGGAGAGGGCTACGAGCAGTACTTC.

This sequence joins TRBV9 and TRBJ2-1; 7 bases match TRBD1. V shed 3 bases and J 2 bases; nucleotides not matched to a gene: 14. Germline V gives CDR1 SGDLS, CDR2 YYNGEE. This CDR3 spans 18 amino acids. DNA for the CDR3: TGTGCCAGCAGCGCCAACCCAGCCGGACAGGTGACCTACAATGAGCAGTTCTTC. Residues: CASSANPAGQVTYNEQFF.

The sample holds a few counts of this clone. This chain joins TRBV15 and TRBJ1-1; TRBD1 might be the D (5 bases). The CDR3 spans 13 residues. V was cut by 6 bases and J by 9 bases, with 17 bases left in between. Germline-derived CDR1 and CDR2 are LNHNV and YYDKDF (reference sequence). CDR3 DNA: TGTGCCACCAGTGAGGGGCGGGCCTCGCAAGCTTTCTTT. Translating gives CATSEGRASQAFF.

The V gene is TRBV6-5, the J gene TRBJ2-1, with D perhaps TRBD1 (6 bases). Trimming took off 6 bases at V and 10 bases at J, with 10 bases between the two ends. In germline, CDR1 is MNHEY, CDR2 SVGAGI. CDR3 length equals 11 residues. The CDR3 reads CASSWGTEQFF. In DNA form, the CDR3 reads TGTGCCAGCAGCTGGGGGACAGAGCAGTTCTTC.

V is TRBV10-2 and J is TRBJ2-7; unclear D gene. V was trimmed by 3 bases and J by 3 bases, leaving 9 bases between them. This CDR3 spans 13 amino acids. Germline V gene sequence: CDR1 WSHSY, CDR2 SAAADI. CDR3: CASSDLRNYEQYF. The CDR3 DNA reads TGCGCCAGCAGTGACCTCCGAAACTACGAGCAGTACTTC.

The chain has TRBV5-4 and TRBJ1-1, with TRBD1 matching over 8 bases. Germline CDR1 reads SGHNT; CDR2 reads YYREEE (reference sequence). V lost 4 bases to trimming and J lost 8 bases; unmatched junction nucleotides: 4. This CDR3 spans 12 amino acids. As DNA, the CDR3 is TGTGCCAGCAGCCTCCGGGACAGGGAAGCTTTCTTT. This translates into CASSLRDREAFF.

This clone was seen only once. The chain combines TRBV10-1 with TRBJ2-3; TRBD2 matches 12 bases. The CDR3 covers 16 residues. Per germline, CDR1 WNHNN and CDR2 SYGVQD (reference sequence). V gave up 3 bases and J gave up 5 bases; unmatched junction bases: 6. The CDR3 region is CASSEFETSGRDTQYF. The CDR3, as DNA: TGCGCCAGCAGTGAATTCGAGACTAGCGGGAGAGATACGCAGTATTTT.

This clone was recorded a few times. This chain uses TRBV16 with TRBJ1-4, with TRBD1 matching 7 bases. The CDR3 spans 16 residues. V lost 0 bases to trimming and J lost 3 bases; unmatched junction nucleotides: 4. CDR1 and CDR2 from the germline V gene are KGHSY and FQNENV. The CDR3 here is CASSQSFTGANEKLFF. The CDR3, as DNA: TGTGCCAGCAGCCAATCCTTCACAGGGGCTAATGAAAAACTGTTTTTT.

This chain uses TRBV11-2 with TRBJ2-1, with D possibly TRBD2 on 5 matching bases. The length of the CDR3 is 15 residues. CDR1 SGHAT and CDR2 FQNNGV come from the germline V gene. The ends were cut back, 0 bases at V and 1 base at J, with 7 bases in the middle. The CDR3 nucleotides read TGTGCCAGCAGCTTAGAACTAGGTTCCTACAATGAGCAGTTCTTC. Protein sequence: CASSLELGSYNEQFF.

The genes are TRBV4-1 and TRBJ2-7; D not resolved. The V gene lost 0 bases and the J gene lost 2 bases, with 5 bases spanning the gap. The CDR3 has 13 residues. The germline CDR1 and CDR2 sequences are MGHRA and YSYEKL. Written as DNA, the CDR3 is TGCGCCAGCAGCCAAGATTTGACCTACGAGCAGTACTTC. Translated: CASSQDLTYEQYF.

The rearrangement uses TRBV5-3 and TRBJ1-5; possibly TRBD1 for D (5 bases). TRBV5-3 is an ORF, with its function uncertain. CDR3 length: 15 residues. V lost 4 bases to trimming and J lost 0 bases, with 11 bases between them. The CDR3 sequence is CARSRDWGSNQPQHF. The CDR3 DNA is TGTGCCAGAAGCCGGGACTGGGGTAGCAATCAGCCCCAGCATTTT.

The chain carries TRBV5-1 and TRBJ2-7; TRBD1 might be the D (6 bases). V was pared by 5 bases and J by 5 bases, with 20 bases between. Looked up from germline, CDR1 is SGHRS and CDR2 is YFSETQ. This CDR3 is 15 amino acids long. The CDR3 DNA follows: TGCGCCAGCAGTAATGCTGGGGGCGCAAACCACGAGCAGTACTTC. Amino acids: CASSNAGGANHEQYF.

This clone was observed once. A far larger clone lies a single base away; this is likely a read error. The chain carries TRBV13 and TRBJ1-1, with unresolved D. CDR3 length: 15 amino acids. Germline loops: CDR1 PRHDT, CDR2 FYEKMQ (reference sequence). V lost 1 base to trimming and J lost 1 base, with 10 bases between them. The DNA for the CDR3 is TGTGCCAGCAGCTTAGAGGAAGCGACGAACACTGAAGCTTTCTTT. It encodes CASSLEEATNTEAFF. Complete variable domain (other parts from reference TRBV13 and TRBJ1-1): AAGVIQSPRHLIKEKRETATLKCYPIPRHDTVYWYQQGPGQDPQFLISFYEKMQSDKGSIPDRFSAQQFSDYHSELNMSSLELGDSALYFCASSLEEATNTEAFFGQGTRLTVV.

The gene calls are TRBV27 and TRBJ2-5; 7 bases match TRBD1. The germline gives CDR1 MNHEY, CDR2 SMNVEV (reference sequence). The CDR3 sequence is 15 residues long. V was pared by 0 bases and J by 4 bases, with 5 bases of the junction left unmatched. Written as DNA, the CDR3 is TGTGCCAGCAGTTTATCGATAGCAGGGGGAGAGACCCAGTACTTC. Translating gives CASSLSIAGGETQYF.

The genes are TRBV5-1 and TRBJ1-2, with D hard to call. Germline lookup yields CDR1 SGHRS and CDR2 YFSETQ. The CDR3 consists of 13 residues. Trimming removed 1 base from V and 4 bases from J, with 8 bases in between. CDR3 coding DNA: TGCGCCAGCAGCTTGTTCGGCAGCTATGGCTACACCTTC. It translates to CASSLFGSYGYTF.

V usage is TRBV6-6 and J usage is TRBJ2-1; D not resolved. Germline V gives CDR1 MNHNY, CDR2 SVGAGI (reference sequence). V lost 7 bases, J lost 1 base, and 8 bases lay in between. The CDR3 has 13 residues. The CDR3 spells CASNAWSYNEQFF. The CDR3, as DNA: TGTGCCAGCAACGCGTGGTCCTACAATGAGCAGTTCTTC.

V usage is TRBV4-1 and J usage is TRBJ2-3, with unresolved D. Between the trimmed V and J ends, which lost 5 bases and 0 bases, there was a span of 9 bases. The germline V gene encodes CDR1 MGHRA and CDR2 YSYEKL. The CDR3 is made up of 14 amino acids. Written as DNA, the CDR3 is TGCGCCAGCAGCGAGACACCCAGCACAGATACGCAGTATTTT. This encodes CASSETPSTDTQYF.

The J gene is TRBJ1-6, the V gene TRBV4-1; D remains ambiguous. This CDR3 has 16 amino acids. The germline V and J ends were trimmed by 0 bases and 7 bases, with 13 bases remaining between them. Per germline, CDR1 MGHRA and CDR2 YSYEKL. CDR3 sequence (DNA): TGCGCCAGCAGCCAAGAGGGTCAGGACCCCAATTCACCCCTCCACTTT. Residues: CASSQEGQDPNSPLHF.

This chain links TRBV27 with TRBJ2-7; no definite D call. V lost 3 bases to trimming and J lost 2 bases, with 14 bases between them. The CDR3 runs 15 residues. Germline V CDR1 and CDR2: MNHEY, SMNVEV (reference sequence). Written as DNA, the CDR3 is TGTGCCAGCAGTTTGCAGCGAGCCCACCCCTACGAGCAGTACTTC. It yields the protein CASSLQRAHPYEQYF.

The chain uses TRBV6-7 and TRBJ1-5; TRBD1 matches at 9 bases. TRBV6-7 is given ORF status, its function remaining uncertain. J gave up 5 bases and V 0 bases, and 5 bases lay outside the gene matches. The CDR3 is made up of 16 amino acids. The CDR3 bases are TGTGCCAGCAGTTACTCGACGGGACAGGGCCATCAGCCCCAGCATTTT. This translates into CASSYSTGQGHQPQHF.

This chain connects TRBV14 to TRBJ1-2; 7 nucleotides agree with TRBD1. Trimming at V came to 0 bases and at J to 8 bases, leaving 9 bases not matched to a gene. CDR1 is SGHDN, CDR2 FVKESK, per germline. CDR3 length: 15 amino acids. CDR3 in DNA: TGTGCCAGCAGCCAAGATACAAAGGGGGCGCACGGCTACACCTTC. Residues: CASSQDTKGAHGYTF.

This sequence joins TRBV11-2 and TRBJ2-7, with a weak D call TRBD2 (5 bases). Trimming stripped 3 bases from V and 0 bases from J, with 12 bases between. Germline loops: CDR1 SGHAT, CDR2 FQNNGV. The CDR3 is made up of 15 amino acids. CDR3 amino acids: CASSFGRASSYEQYF. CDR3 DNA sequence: TGTGCCAGCAGCTTTGGGCGGGCAAGCTCCTACGAGCAGTACTTC.